The 3 T cell receptor beta chains below were found in one sample sequenced in a study of OX40 agonist ivuxolimab in advanced cancers. The table came from immunoSEQ multiplex PCR; TCRdb's copy has only in-frame clones and leaves some out. The table includes 50,000 to 75,000 clones, roughly 90% detected once. The sequencing used CD4+ or CD8+ T cells sorted from blood, collected in a trial of the OX40 agonist ivuxolimab. These receptor sequences come from an adult with an advanced solid tumor such as melanoma, head and neck, liver or kidney cancer.

The chain carries TRBV18 and TRBJ2-1; tentative D call: TRBD2 (6 bases). The CDR3 has 14 residues. Germline lookup yields CDR1 KGHSH and CDR2 LQKENI. The germline V and J ends were trimmed by 8 bases and 7 bases, with 18 bases remaining between them. CDR3: CASHPGLTGNEQFF. The CDR3 nucleotides are TGTGCCAGCCACCCGGGACTGACGGGGAATGAGCAGTTCTTC.

The V call is TRBV18, the J call TRBJ2-2; 8 nucleotides align to TRBD2. After removal of 3 bases from V and 1 base from J, the junction contained 4 bases not matched to a gene. The CDR3 totals 16 residues. Germline CDR1 is KGHSH and CDR2 is LQKENI. Here the CDR3 reads CASSPFSGENTGELFF. The CDR3, as DNA: TGTGCCAGCTCACCCTTTAGCGGGGAGAACACCGGGGAGCTGTTTTTT.

This chain connects TRBV6-6 to TRBJ2-7; D is uncertain. Between the trimmed V and J ends, which lost 4 bases and 0 bases, there was a span of 7 bases. Germline CDR1 is MNHNY and CDR2 is SVGAGI (reference sequence). The CDR3 spans 13 residues. The CDR3 is CASSLAYSYEQYF. The CDR3 coding sequence is TGTGCCAGCAGTTTGGCCTACTCCTACGAGCAGTACTTC.